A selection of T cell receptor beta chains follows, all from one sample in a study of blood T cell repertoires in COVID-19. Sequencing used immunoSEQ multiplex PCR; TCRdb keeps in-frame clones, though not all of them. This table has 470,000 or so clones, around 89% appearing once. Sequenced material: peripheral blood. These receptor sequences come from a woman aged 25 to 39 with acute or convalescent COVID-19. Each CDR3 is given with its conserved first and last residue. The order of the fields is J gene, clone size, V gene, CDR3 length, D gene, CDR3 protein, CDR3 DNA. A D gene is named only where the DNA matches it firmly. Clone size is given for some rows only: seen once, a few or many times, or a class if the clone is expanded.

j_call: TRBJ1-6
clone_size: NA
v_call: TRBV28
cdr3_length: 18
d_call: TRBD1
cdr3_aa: CASSKPGTGRTQMAPLHF
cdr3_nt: TGTGCCAGCAGTAAACCCGGGACAGGACGCACCCAGATGGCACCCCTCCACTTT

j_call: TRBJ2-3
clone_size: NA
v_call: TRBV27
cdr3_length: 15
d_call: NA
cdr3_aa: CASRSPLRGTDTQYF
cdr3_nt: TGTGCCAGCCGCTCACCCCTCCGGGGCACAGATACGCAGTATTTT

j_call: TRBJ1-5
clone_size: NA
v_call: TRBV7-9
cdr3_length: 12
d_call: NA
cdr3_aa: CASSSSGQPQHF
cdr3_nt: TGTGCCAGCAGCTCATCGGGGCAGCCCCAGCATTTT

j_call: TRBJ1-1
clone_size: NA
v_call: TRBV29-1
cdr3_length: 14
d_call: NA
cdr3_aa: CSVLPGSGRAEAFF
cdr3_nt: TGCAGCGTCTTACCAGGGTCGGGTAGGGCTGAAGCTTTCTTT

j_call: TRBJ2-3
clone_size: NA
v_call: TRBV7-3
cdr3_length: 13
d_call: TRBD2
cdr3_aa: CASSLGLAGAQYF
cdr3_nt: TGTGCCAGCAGCCTCGGACTAGCGGGAGCGCAGTATTTT

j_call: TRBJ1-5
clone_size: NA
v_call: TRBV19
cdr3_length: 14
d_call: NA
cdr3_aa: CASSMVTVNQPQHF
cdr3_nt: TGTGCCAGTAGTATGGTAACAGTAAATCAGCCCCAGCATTTT

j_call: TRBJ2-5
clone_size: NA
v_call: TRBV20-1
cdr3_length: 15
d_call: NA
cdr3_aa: CSASGLDGRRETQYF
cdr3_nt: TGCAGTGCTAGTGGGTTGGATGGGAGGCGAGAGACCCAGTACTTC

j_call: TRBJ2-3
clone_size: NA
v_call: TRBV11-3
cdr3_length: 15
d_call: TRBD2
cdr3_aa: CASSPGLAGGLAQYF
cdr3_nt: TGTGCCAGCAGCCCTGGACTAGCGGGGGGATTGGCGCAGTATTTT

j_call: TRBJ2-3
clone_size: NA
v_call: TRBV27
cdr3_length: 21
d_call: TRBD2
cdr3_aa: CASSRPPPTSGDSHRADTQYF
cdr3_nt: TGTGCCAGCAGCCGACCCCCCCCCACTAGCGGGGACTCTCATCGCGCAGATACGCAGTATTTT

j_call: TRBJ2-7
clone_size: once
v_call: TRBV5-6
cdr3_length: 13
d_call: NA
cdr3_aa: CASSPGLTYEQYF
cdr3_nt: TGTGCCAGCAGCCCAGGGCTTACCTACGAGCAGTACTTC

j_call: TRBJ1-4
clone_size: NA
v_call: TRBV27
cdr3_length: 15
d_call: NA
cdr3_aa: CASSPRPTFGEKLFF
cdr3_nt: TGTGCCAGCAGCCCGCGGCCTACCTTTGGAGAAAAACTGTTTTTT

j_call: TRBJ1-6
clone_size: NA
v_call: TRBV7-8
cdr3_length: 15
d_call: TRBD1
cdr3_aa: CASSFLTGGESPLHF
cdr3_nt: TGTGCCAGCAGCTTTTTGACAGGGGGTGAATCACCCCTCCACTTT

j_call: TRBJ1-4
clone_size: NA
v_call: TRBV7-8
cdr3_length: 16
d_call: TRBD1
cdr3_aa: CASSFGQGPRDEKLFF
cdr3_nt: TGTGCCAGCAGCTTCGGACAGGGGCCCAGGGATGAAAAACTGTTTTTT

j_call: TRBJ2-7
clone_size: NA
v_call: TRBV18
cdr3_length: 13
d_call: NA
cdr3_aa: CASSPSRLYEQYF
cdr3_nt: TGTGCCAGCTCACCATCCAGGCTCTACGAGCAGTACTTC

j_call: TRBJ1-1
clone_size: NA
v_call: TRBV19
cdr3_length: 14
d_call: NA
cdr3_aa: CASSKRQVRTEAFF
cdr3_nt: TGTGCCAGTAGTAAACGACAGGTTCGCACTGAAGCTTTCTTT

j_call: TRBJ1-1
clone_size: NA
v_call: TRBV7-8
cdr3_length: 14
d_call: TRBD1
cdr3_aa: CASSPGGVGTEAFF
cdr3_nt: TGTGCCAGCAGCCCAGGGGGCGTCGGCACTGAAGCTTTCTTT

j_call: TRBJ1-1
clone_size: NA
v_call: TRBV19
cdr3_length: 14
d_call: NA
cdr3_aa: CASSMTGSGTEAFF
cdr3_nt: TGTGCCAGTAGTATGACAGGTAGTGGCACTGAAGCTTTCTTT

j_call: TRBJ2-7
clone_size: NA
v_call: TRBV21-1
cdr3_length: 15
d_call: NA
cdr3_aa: CASSKAGAHSYEQYF
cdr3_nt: TGTGCCAGCAGCAAAGCAGGAGCTCACTCCTACGAGCAGTACTTC

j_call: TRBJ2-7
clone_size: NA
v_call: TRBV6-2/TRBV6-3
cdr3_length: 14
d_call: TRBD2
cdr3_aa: CASSSAGGTYEQYF
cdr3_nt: TGTGCCAGCAGTTCAGCGGGGGGGACCTACGAGCAGTACTTC

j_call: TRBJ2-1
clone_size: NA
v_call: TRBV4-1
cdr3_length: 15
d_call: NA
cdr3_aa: CASSQDSRGVNEQFF
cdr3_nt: TGCGCCAGCAGCCAAGACAGCAGGGGAGTAAATGAGCAGTTCTTC

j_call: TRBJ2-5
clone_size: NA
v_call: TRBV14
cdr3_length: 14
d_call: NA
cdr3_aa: CASSLMRAEETQYF
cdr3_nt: TGTGCCAGCAGCCTAATGAGGGCAGAAGAGACCCAGTACTTC

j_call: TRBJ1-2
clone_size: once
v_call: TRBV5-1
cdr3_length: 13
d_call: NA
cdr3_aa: CASSEGANYGYTF
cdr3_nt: TGCGCCAGCAGTGAAGGGGCTAACTATGGCTACACCTTC

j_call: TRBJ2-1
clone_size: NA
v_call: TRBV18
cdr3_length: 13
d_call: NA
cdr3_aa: CASLMDRRDEQFF
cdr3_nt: TGTGCCAGTTTGATGGACAGGAGGGATGAGCAGTTCTTC

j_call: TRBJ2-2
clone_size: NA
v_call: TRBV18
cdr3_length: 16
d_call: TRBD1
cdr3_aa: CASSPYQGANTGELFF
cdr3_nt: TGTGCCAGCTCACCATATCAGGGGGCCAACACCGGGGAGCTGTTTTTT

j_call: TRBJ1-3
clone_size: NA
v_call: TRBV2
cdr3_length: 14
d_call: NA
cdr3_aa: CARAGRDSGNTIYF
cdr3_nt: TGTGCCAGAGCAGGCCGGGACTCTGGAAACACCATATATTTT

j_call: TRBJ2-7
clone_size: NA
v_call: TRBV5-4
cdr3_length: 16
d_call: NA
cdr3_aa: CASSYAPAGGRDEQYF
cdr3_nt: TGTGCCAGCAGCTACGCCCCTGCCGGGGGGCGCGACGAGCAGTACTTC

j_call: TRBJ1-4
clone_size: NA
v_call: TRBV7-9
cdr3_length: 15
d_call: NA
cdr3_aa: CASSPGRATNEKLFF
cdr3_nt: TGTGCCAGCAGCCCCGGCCGGGCAACTAATGAAAAACTGTTTTTT

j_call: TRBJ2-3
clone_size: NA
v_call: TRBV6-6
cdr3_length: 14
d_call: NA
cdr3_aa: CASSYEPALDTQYF
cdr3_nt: TGTGCCAGCAGTTACGAACCAGCGCTCGATACGCAGTATTTT

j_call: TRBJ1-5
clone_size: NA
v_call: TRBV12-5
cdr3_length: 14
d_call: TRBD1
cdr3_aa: CASGLQGSNQPQHF
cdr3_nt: TGTGCTAGTGGTTTACAGGGGAGCAATCAGCCCCAGCATTTT

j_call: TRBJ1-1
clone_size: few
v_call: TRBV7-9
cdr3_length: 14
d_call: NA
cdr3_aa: CASILTGENTEAFF
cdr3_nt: TGTGCCAGCATCCTAACGGGGGAGAACACTGAAGCTTTCTTT

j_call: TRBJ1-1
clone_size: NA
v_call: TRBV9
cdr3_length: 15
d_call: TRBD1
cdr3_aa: CASSVWTGVNTEAFF
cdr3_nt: TGTGCCAGCAGCGTCTGGACAGGGGTGAACACTGAAGCTTTCTTT

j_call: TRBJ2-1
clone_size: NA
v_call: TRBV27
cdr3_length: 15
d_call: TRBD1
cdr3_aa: CASTLGQGNNNEQFF
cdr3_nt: TGTGCCAGCACCCTGGGACAGGGAAATAACAATGAGCAGTTCTTC

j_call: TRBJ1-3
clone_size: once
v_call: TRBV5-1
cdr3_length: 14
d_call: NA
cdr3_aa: CASSVSYSGNTIYF
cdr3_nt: TGCGCCAGCAGCGTAAGCTACTCTGGAAACACCATATATTTT

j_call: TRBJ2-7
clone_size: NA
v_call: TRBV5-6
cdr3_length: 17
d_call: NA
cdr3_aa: CASRTRGAQTPFREQYF
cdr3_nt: TGTGCCAGCAGAACCCGTGGGGCGCAAACTCCCTTTCGCGAGCAGTACTTC

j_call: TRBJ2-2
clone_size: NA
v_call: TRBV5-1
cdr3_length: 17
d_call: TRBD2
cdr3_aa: CASSIPTSGGRTGELFF
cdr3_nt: TGCGCCAGCAGCATACCGACTAGCGGGGGCCGCACCGGGGAGCTGTTTTTT

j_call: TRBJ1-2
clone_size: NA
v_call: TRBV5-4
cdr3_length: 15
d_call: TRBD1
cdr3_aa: CASSLGQGANYGYTF
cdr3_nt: TGTGCCAGCAGCTTGGGACAGGGGGCCAACTATGGCTACACCTTC

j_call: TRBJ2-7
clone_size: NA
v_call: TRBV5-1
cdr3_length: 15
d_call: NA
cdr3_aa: CASSLVIEGASEQYF
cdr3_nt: TGCGCCAGCAGCTTGGTCATTGAAGGGGCTAGCGAGCAGTACTTC

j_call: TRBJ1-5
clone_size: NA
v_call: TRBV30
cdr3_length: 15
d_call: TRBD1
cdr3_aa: CAWSVRDRENQPQHF
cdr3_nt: TGTGCCTGGAGTGTTAGGGACAGAGAAAATCAGCCCCAGCATTTT

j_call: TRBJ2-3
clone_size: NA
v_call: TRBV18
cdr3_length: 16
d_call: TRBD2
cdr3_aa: CASSPPLSGGTDTQYF
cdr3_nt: TGTGCCAGCTCACCACCGCTAAGCGGGGGCACAGATACGCAGTATTTT

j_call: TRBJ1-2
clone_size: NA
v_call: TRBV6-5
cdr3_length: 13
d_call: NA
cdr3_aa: CASSYSGFDGYTF
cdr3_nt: TGTGCCAGCAGTTACTCGGGCTTCGATGGCTACACCTTC

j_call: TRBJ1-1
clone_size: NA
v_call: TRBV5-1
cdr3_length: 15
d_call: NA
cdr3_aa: CASSLSPDLNSEAFF
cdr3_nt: TGCGCCAGCAGCTTGTCCCCAGACTTAAACTCTGAAGCTTTCTTT

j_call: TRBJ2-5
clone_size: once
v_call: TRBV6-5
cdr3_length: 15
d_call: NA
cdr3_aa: CANSYSWSLQETQYF
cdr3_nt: TGTGCCAACAGTTACTCCTGGAGTCTCCAAGAGACCCAGTACTTC

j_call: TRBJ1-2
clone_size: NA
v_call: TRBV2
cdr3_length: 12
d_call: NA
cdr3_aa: CASSLQRDGYTF
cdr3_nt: TGTGCCAGCAGTCTTCAGAGGGATGGCTACACCTTC

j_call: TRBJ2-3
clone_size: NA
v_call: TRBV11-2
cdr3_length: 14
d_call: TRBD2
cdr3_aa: CASSLAGGADTQYF
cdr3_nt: TGTGCCAGCAGCTTAGCGGGGGGGGCGGATACGCAGTATTTT

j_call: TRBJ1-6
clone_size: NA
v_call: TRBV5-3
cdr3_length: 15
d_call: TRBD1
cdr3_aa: CARSSPDRDNSPLHF
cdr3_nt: TGTGCCAGAAGCTCGCCAGACAGGGATAATTCACCCCTCCACTTT

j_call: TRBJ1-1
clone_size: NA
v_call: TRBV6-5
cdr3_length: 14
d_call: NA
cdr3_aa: CASSYSGAYTEAFF
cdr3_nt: TGTGCCAGCAGTTACTCGGGAGCATATACTGAAGCTTTCTTT

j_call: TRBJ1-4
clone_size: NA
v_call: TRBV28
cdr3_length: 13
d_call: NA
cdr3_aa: CASRADSNEKLFF
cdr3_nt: TGTGCCAGCAGGGCGGACAGCAATGAAAAACTGTTTTTT

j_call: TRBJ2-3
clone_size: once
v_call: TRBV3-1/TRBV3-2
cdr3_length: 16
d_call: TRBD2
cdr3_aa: CASSQAAGGHGDTQYF
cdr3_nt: TGTGCCAGCAGCCAGGCAGCGGGGGGGCATGGAGATACGCAGTATTTT

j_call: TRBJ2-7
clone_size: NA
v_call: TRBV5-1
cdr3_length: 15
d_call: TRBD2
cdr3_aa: CASSWRLAGGYEQYF
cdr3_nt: TGCGCCAGCAGCTGGAGACTAGCGGGGGGCTACGAGCAGTACTTC